These 12 T cell receptor beta chains came from one sample sequenced in a study of T cell responses to AZD1222 COVID-19 vaccine. The table came from immunoSEQ multiplex PCR; TCRdb's copy has only in-frame clones and leaves some out. The profile covers some 170,000 clones, with roughly nine tenths appearing a single time and 1.5% to 2% taken by the ten largest. The sequences come from peripheral blood, collected on day 0 of AZD1222 vaccination. The receptors shown here come from an adult in good health.

This clone was counted only a few times. The CDR3, as DNA: TGTGCCAGCAGTTTGGAACAGGGCGGAAGCAGGCAGCCCCAGCATTTT. Translating gives CASSLEQGGSRQPQHF. The chain joins TRBV28 to TRBJ1-5; possible D gene TRBD1, 6 bases. Trimming removed 3 bases at V and 7 bases at J, with 19 bases between. The length of the CDR3 is 16 residues. Germline CDR1 is MDHEN and CDR2 is SYDVKM.

This sequence joins TRBV6-5 and TRBJ1-1, with a tentative D call TRBD1 (6 bases). Deletions cut 6 bases from V and 0 bases from J, with 11 bases between. Germline values: CDR1 MNHEY, CDR2 SVGAGI. The CDR3 covers 14 residues. The CDR3: CASRQGSVNTEAFF. CDR3 in DNA: TGTGCCAGCAGGCAGGGGAGCGTGAACACTGAAGCTTTCTTT.

The chain links TRBV7-9 to TRBJ1-1; D unclear. The CDR3 is 13 amino acids. Trimming pared 1 base from V and 3 bases from J, leaving 6 bases between. CDR1 and CDR2 (germline): SEHNR, FQNEAQ (reference sequence). In nucleotides, the CDR3 is TGTGCCAGCAGCTTAGTAGCGGACACTGAAGCTTTCTTT. Translation gives CASSLVADTEAFF.

The chain has TRBV3-1 (or the pseudogene TRBV3-2) and TRBJ1-1; D is unresolved. Trimming left V 2 bases short and J 1 base short, with 5 bases between. Germline-derived CDR1 and CDR2 are LGHDT and YNNKEL (reference sequence). CDR3 length: 13 residues. The CDR3 loop reads CASSQRTNTEAFF. The CDR3 DNA reads TGTGCCAGCAGCCAAAGGACGAACACTGAAGCTTTCTTT.

The genes are TRBV5-1 and TRBJ2-2, with 9 bases fitting TRBD2. The germline V gene has CDR1 SGHRS and CDR2 YFSETQ. The CDR3 is 15 residues long. The ends lost 1 base at V and 6 bases at J; junction bases unmatched: 4. CDR3 bases: TGCGCCAGCAGCTTGAATAGCGGGGGACCCGGGGAGCTGTTTTTT. The encoded protein is CASSLNSGGPGELFF.

The chain recombines TRBV9 with TRBJ2-3, with unresolved D. CDR3 size: 15 residues. Germline V gene sequence: CDR1 SGDLS, CDR2 YYNGEE. Trimming stripped 3 bases from V and 2 bases from J, with 13 bases between. The CDR3 spells CASSALGDFTDTQYF. The CDR3 nucleotides are TGTGCCAGCAGCGCCCTAGGAGACTTCACAGATACGCAGTATTTT.

V usage is TRBV6-2 or TRBV6-3 and J usage is TRBJ2-5; the D is unclear. V was pared by 5 bases and J by 4 bases, with 17 bases between. The CDR3 runs to 15 residues. Germline V lookup: CDR1 MNHEY, CDR2 SVGEGT. The CDR3 nucleotides are TGTGCCAGCAGTCAACGACTGAGTCGGATAGAGACCCAGTACTTC. This gives the protein CASSQRLSRIETQYF.

The chain links TRBV11-1 to TRBJ1-2; D is uncertain. Trimming shortened V by 1 base and J by 13 bases, and 13 bases separated the two germline ends. In germline, CDR1 is SGHAT, CDR2 FQDESV (reference sequence). CDR3 length equals 12 residues. The CDR3 region is CASSLGGSLVTF. For the CDR3, the DNA is TGTGCCAGCAGCTTAGGCGGGTCCCTGGTCACCTTC.

The chain joins TRBV4-3 to TRBJ2-2, with 8 nucleotides matching TRBD2. The CDR3 covers 18 residues. Trimming took 0 bases from V and 4 from J; bases not matched to a gene: 10. Germline V gives CDR1 LGHNA, CDR2 YSLEER. The CDR3 DNA reads as TGCGCCAGCAGCCAAGATCCCGGGACTAGGGGACTCACCGGGGAGCTGTTTTTT. It specifies CASSQDPGTRGLTGELFF.

This clone was observed once. The chain combines TRBV28 with TRBJ2-1; a weak D match, TRBD2 (5 bases). This CDR3 region has 16 residues. Between the trimmed V and J ends, which lost 1 base and 7 bases, there was a span of 17 bases. CDR1 and CDR2 from the germline V gene are MDHEN and SYDVKM. The CDR3 bases are TGTGCCAGCAGTTTATTTCCTTCACGGGAAGAAAATGAGCAGTTCTTC. Translated, it gives CASSLFPSREENEQFF.

This chain joins TRBV9 and TRBJ1-6; possibly TRBD1 for D (5 bases). The CDR3 has 15 amino acids. V lost 0 bases and J lost 6, with 10 bases in between. Germline CDR1 SGDLS, CDR2 YYNGEE. The CDR3 DNA follows: TGTGCCAGCAGCGTAGCCGAAAGGGGTAATTCACCCCTCCACTTT. Translated, it gives CASSVAERGNSPLHF.

The rearrangement uses TRBV14 and TRBJ1-3, with 7 positions matching TRBD1. Germline trimming cut 0 bases from V and 2 bases from J; bases unmatched to any gene: 4. The CDR3 runs to 16 residues. Germline-derived CDR1 and CDR2 are SGHDN and FVKESK. CDR3 DNA sequence: TGTGCCAGCAGCCAAGAAATTGGGACAGCTGGAAACACCATATATTTT. As protein: CASSQEIGTAGNTIYF.